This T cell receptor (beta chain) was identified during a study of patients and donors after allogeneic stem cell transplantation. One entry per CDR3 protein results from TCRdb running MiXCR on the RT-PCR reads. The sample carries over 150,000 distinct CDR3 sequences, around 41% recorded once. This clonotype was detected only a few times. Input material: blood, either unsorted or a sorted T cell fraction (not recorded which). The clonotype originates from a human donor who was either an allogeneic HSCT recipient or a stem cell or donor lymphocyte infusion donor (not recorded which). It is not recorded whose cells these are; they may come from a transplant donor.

DNA for the CDR3: TGTGCCAGCAGCGTATGGCCGGGTACCGGGGAGCTGTTTTTT. It specifies CASSVWPGTGELFF. J is TRBJ2-2 and V is TRBV9; D not certain. The CDR3 length is 14 residues. The germline V gene encodes CDR1 SGDLS and CDR2 YYNGEE. V dropped 1 base and J dropped 5 bases, with 9 bases sitting between them.